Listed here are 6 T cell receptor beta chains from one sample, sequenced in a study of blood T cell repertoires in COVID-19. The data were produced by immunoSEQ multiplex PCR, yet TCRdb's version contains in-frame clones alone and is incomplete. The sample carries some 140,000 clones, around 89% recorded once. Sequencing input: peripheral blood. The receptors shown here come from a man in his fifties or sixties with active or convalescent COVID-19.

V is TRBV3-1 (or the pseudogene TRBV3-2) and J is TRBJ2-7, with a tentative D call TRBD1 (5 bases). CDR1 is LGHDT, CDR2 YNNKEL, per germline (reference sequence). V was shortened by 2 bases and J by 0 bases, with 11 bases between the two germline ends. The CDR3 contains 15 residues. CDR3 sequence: CASSQFPTASYEQYF. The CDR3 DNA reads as TGTGCCAGCAGCCAATTCCCGACAGCCTCCTACGAGCAGTACTTC.

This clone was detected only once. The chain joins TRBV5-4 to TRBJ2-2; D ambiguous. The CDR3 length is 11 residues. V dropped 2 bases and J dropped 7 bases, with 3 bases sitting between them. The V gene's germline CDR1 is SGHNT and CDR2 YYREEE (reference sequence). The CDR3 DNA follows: TGTGCCAGCAGCTTCAACGGGGAGCTGTTTTTT. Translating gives CASSFNGELFF.

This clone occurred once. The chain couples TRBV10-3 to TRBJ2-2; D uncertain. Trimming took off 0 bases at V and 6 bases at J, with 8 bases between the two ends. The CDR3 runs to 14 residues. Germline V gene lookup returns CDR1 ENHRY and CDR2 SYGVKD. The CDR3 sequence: CAISESAPAGELFF. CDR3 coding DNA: TGTGCCATCAGTGAGTCGGCCCCCGCCGGGGAGCTGTTTTTT.

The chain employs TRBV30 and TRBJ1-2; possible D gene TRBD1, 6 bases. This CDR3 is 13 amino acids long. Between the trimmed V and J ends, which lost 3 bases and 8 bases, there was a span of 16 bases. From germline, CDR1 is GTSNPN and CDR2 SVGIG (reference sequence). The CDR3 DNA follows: TGTGCCTGGAGAGGGGACACCGAGGGCGGCTACACCTTC. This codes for CAWRGDTEGGYTF.

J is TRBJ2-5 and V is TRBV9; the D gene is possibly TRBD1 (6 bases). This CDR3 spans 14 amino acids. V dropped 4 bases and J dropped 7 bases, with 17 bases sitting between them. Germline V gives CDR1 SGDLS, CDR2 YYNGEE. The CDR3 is CASSSGQSEWTQYF. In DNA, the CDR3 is TGTGCCAGCAGCTCAGGACAGAGCGAGTGGACCCAGTACTTC.

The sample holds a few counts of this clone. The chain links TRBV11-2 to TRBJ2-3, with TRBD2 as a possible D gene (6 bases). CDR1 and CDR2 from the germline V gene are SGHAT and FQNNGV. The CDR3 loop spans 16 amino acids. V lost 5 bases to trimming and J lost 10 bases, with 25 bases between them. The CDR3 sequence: CASSTTRKMHGEAQYF. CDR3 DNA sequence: TGTGCCAGCAGCACTACTCGGAAAATGCATGGGGAGGCGCAGTATTTT.